One sample yielded the 17 T cell receptor beta chains listed below, sequenced in a study of cytomegalovirus exposure and HLA in healthy donors. The PCR employed 60 Vbeta primers together with 13 Jbeta primers. Generated by immunoSEQ multiplex PCR, the TCRdb table keeps only in-frame clones and is missing some. There are 160,000 or so clones in the sample; around 69% occur only once, and over 1.1% lies in the top ten. Sample: PBMCs. The source is a man aged 60 to 69 in good health and CMV-seronegative.

The V call is TRBV10-3, the J call TRBJ2-3, with 7 bases that match TRBD1. With 4 bases clipped from V and 2 bases from J, the junction kept 6 bases outside the gene matches. Germline V gives CDR1 ENHRY, CDR2 SYGVKD. The CDR3 sequence is 15 residues long. The CDR3 region is CAISGRDSNTDTQYF. The CDR3 coding sequence is TGTGCCATCAGTGGCCGGGACAGCAACACAGATACGCAGTATTTT.

The chain has TRBV28 and TRBJ1-2; a weak D match, TRBD1 (6 bases). Germline V lookup: CDR1 MDHEN, CDR2 SYDVKM. The CDR3 is 14 residues long. V lost 5 bases and J 0 bases, leaving 10 bases between the germline ends. CDR3 sequence reads: CASSPGQTNYGYTF. The CDR3 DNA sequence: TGTGCCAGCAGTCCGGGACAAACTAACTATGGCTACACCTTC.

The chain employs TRBV5-1 and TRBJ2-5, with D maybe TRBD2 (5 bases). The closer fit of TRBJ2-7 to the DNA end suggests the J call may be wrong. Per germline, CDR1 SGHRS and CDR2 YFSETQ. This CDR3 is built from 15 residues. The CDR3 DNA is TGCGCCAGCAGCTTGGACGGACGGGGAACCTACGAGCAGTACTTC. Its protein is CASSLDGRGTYEQYF.

The chain uses TRBV5-4 and TRBJ2-1; D might be TRBD2 (6 bases). From germline, CDR1 is SGHNT and CDR2 YYREEE (reference sequence). Trimming shortened V by 4 bases and J by 9 bases, and 17 bases separated the two germline ends. The CDR3 length is 14 residues. The CDR3 DNA is TGTGCCAGCAGCGCCGAATTCGGGACTGCTGAGCAGTTCTTC. This gives the protein CASSAEFGTAEQFF. The full variable domain, with the rest looked up from reference TRBV5-4 and TRBJ2-1, is ETGVTQSPTHLIKTRGQQVTLRCSSQSGHNTVSWYQQALGQGPQFIFQYYREEENGRGNFPPRFSGLQFPNYSSELNVNALELDDSALYLCASSAEFGTAEQFFGPGTRLTVL.

The V and J genes are TRBV28 and TRBJ1-2; possibly TRBD1 for D (6 bases). CDR1 MDHEN and CDR2 SYDVKM come from the germline V gene. The CDR3 covers 14 residues. The V and J ends lost 2 bases and 4 bases respectively, with 11 bases between them. CDR3: CASSLGGASYGYTF. The CDR3 coding sequence is TGTGCCAGCAGTTTAGGGGGGGCCTCCTATGGCTACACCTTC.

This chain joins TRBV30 and TRBJ1-4; 12 nucleotides align to TRBD1. The CDR3 extends over 16 amino acids. From germline, CDR1 is GTSNPN and CDR2 SVGIG (reference sequence). With 4 bases clipped from V and 8 bases from J, the junction kept 11 bases outside the gene matches. The CDR3 here is CAWTSGTGGSKEKLFF. CDR3 bases: TGTGCCTGGACATCCGGGACAGGGGGCTCGAAGGAAAAACTGTTTTTT.

The DNA of the CDR3 is TGTGCCAGCAGTTTGGGGGTACAGGGCCCCGGGGAGCTGTTTTTT. The encoded protein is CASSLGVQGPGELFF. The chain joins TRBV28 to TRBJ2-2, with a weak D call TRBD1 (6 bases). CDR3 length equals 15 residues. Per the germline V gene, CDR1 is MDHEN and CDR2 is SYDVKM. Trimming removed 3 bases at V and 6 bases at J, with 14 bases between. Combining the CDR3 with reference TRBV28 and TRBJ2-2 gives the whole variable domain DVKVTQSSRYLVKRTGEKVFLECVQDMDHENMFWYRQDPGLGLRLIYFSYDVKMKEKGDIPEGYSVSREKKERFSLILESASTNQTSMYLCASSLGVQGPGELFFGEGSRLTVL.

The chain has TRBV19 and TRBJ2-5, with 11 bases matching TRBD1. CDR1 LNHDA and CDR2 SQIVND come from the germline V gene (reference sequence). The J segment lost 4 bases and the V segment lost 10 bases, leaving 5 bases of the junction unmatched. The CDR3 totals 13 residues. CDR3 sequence: CATWTGGTETQYF. In DNA, the CDR3 is TGTGCCACCTGGACAGGGGGCACAGAGACCCAGTACTTC.

This clone has only one observation. J is TRBJ2-1 and V is TRBV30, with 7 bases that match TRBD2. Germline CDR1 and CDR2: GTSNPN and SVGIG (reference sequence). The CDR3 has 14 residues. After removal of 0 bases from V and 10 bases from J, the junction contained 9 bases not matched to a gene. The CDR3 nucleotides read TGTGCCTGGAGTGTACTCGGAGCGGGGACGGAGCAGTTCTTC. It encodes CAWSVLGAGTEQFF. Together with reference TRBV30 and TRBJ2-1, the CDR3 gives the full variable domain: SQTIHQWPATLVQPVGSPLSLECTVEGTSNPNLYWYRQAAGRGLQLLFYSVGIGQISSEVPQNLSASRPQDRQFILSSKKLLLSDSGFYLCAWSVLGAGTEQFFGPGTRLTVL.

This chain connects TRBV16 to TRBJ1-5, with D perhaps TRBD1 (5 bases). Germline CDR1 reads KGHSY; CDR2 reads FQNENV. V lost 0 bases to trimming and J lost 2 bases, with 14 bases between them. The CDR3 runs 17 residues. CDR3 coding DNA: TGTGCCAGCAGCCAATCAGGGGCGGCCCAAGGCAATCAGCCCCAGCATTTT. Amino acid sequence: CASSQSGAAQGNQPQHF.

The gene calls are TRBV5-5 and TRBJ2-7; D is ambiguous. Between the trimmed V and J ends, which lost 0 bases and 0 bases, there was a span of 10 bases. The germline V gene has CDR1 SGHKS and CDR2 YYEKEE (reference sequence). The CDR3 totals 15 residues. The CDR3 nucleotides read TGTGCCAGCAGCTTGGCCCTCGAGGCCTCCTACGAGCAGTACTTC. Protein sequence: CASSLALEASYEQYF.

In this sample, this clone turned up a few times. Mismatch with germline at one junction end may stem from a read error. This sequence joins TRBV7-9 and TRBJ2-1, with TRBD1 identical over 10 bases. The CDR3 extends over 14 amino acids. From germline, CDR1 is SEHNR and CDR2 FQNEAQ (reference sequence). The CDR3 is CSSSFGTGDNEQFF. The CDR3 DNA reads as TGTTCCAGCAGCTTCGGGACAGGGGACAATGAGCAGTTCTTC.

This clone was seen just once. This chain joins TRBV6-1 and TRBJ1-6; D gene unclear. Germline V gives CDR1 MNHNS, CDR2 SASEGT. V was trimmed by 6 bases and J by 9 bases, leaving 15 bases between them. CDR3 length: 14 amino acids. The CDR3 region is CASSDLYSSSPLHF. CDR3 nucleotides: TGTGCCAGCAGCGATCTATATAGCAGTTCACCCCTCCACTTT.

The rearrangement links TRBV5-6 to TRBJ1-2, with D uncertain. The CDR3 has 15 amino acids. Germline CDR1 SGHDT, CDR2 YYEEEE. V was clipped by 0 bases and J by 3 bases, with 12 bases between them. DNA of the CDR3: TGTGCCAGCAGCTTGGGACCCCAAGGAGACTATGGCTACACCTTC. Its protein product is CASSLGPQGDYGYTF.

This chain joins TRBV7-9 and TRBJ2-1; 7 nucleotides line up with TRBD2. J gave up 6 bases and V 6 bases, and 11 bases lay outside the gene matches. The V gene's germline CDR1 is SEHNR and CDR2 FQNEAQ (reference sequence). CDR3 length: 15 amino acids. The CDR3, as DNA: TGTGCCAGCAGTCCATTGGGGGAGGGAACCAATGAGCAGTTCTTC. Its translation: CASSPLGEGTNEQFF.

As concerns this clone: The junction and the germline gene differ at one end; a read error may be behind it. Distinct nucleotide sequences in the sample also encode this CDR3. The chain is built from TRBV28 and TRBJ1-2; the D is unclear. The CDR3 has 14 amino acids. Germline CDR1 MDHEN, CDR2 SYDVKM. CDR3 loop: CASSSSPLNYGYTF. CDR3 DNA: TGTGCCAGCAGTTCCTCCCCGCTTAACTACGGCTACACCTTC.

CDR3 in DNA: TGTGCCAGCAGTTGGGGCCAGGGGGGATATGGCTACACCTTC. Translating gives CASSWGQGGYGYTF. The gene calls are TRBV2 and TRBJ1-2, with 7 bases that match TRBD1. CDR1 and CDR2 (germline): SNHLY, FYNNEI. Trimming at V came to 5 bases and at J to 5 bases, leaving 8 bases not matched to a gene. The CDR3 has 14 amino acids.